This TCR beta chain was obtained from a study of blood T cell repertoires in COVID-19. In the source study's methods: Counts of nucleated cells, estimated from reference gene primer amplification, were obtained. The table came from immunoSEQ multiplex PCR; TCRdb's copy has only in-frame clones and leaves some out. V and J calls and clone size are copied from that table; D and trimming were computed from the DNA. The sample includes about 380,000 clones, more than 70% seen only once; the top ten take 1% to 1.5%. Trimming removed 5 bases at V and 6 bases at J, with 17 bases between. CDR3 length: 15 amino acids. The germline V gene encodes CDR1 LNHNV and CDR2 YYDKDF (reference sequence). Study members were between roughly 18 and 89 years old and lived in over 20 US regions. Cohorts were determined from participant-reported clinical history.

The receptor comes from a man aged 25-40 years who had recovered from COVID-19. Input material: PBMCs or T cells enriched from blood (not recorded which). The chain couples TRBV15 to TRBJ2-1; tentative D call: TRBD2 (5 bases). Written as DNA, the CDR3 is TGTGCCACCAGCTCGCCCCCTCGGGGTCCCAATGAGCAGTTCTTC. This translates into CATSSPPRGPNEQFF. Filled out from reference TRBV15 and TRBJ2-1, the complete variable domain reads DAMVIQNPRYQVTQFGKPVTLSCSQTLNHNVMYWYQQKSSQAPKLLFHYYDKDFNNEADTPDNFQSRRPNTSFCFLDIRSPGLGDTAMYLCATSSPPRGPNEQFFGPGTRLTVL.